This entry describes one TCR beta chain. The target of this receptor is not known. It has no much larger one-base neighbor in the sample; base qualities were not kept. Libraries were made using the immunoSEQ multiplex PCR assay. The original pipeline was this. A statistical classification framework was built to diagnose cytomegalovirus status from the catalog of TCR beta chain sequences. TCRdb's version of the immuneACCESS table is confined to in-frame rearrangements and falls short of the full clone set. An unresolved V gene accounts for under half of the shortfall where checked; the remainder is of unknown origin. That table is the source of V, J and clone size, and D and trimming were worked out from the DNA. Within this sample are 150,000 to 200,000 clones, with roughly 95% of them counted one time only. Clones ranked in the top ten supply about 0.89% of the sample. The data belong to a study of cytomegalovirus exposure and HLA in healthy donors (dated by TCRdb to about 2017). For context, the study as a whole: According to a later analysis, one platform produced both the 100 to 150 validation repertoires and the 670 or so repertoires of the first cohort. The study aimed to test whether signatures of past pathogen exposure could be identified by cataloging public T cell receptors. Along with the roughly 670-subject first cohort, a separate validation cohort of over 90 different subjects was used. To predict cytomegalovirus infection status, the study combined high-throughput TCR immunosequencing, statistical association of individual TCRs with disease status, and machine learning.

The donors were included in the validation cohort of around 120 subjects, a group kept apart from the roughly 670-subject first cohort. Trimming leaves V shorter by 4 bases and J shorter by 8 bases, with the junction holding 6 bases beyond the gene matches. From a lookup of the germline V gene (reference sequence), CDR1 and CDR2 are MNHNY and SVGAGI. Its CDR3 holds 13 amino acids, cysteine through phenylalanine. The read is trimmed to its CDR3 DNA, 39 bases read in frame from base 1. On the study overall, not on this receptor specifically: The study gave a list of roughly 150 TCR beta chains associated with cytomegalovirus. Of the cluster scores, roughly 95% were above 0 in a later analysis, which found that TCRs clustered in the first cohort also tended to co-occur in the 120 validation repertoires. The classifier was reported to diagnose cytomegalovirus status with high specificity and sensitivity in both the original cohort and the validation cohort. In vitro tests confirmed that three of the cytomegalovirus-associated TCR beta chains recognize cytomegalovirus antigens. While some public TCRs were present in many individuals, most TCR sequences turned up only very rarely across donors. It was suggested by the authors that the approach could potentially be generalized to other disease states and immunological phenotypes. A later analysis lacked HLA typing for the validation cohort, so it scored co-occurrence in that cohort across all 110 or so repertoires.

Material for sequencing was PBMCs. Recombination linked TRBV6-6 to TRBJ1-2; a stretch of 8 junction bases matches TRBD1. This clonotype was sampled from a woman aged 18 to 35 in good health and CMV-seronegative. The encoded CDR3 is CASSLTGVGGYTF. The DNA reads TGTGCCAGCAGTTTGACAGGGGTTGGCGGCTACACCTTC.